The 32 T cell receptor beta chains in this list originate from one sample, sequenced in a study of shared clonotypes between healthy human individuals. Measured with immunoSEQ multiplex PCR; TCRdb has only the in-frame clones, and not every one. The sample includes over a million clones, about 96% seen only once; the top ten take 1% to 1.5%. Material for sequencing was naive CD4+ T cells sorted from blood. Documented subset: CD45RA+ positively selected. All receptors come from a man in his thirties or forties in good health.

This chain links TRBV5-1 with TRBJ2-2, with D tentatively TRBD2 (6 bases). V was shortened by 2 bases and J by 4 bases, with 12 bases between the two germline ends. Per the germline V gene, CDR1 is SGHRS and CDR2 is YFSETQ. The CDR3 runs 15 residues. The CDR3: CASSFGGSGTGELFF. The CDR3, as DNA: TGCGCCAGCAGCTTTGGAGGGAGTGGCACCGGGGAGCTGTTTTTT.

The CDR3: CASSLLGVGEQFF. The DNA of the CDR3 is TGTGCCAGCAGTCTTCTCGGGGTCGGTGAGCAGTTCTTC. This rearrangement joins TRBV28 to TRBJ2-1; weak D call: TRBD2 (5 bases). Germline-derived CDR1 and CDR2 are MDHEN and SYDVKM. V gave up 5 bases and J gave up 9 bases, with 14 bases separating them. This CDR3 has 13 residues.

The V call is TRBV28, the J call TRBJ2-7, with 8 bases lining up with TRBD2. There are 14 residues in the CDR3. V shed 7 bases, J shed 5 bases, and the junction held 10 bases outside the gene matches. Germline V gene lookup returns CDR1 MDHEN and CDR2 SYDVKM. CDR3 bases: TGTGCCAGCAACACGCGGGGGGAGCGCGACGAGCAGTACTTC. Protein: CASNTRGERDEQYF.

The chain links TRBV5-4 to TRBJ2-7, with TRBD2 matching over 10 bases. Trimming removed 0 bases from V and 2 bases from J; junction bases left unmatched: 5. The germline V gene encodes CDR1 SGHNT and CDR2 YYREEE (reference sequence). The CDR3 loop spans 16 amino acids. The CDR3 nucleotides are TGTGCCAGCAGCTTGGGTAGCGGGAGGCACCCCTACGAGCAGTACTTC. Protein: CASSLGSGRHPYEQYF.

The gene calls are TRBV9 and TRBJ2-1; D may be TRBD1 (6 bases). This CDR3 is built from 15 residues. V was clipped by 4 bases and J by 4 bases, with 15 bases between them. CDR1 is SGDLS, CDR2 YYNGEE, per germline. CDR3 bases: TGTGCCAGCAGCCGGGGAGTAGGGGGATACAATGAGCAGTTCTTC. Encoded protein: CASSRGVGGYNEQFF.

This chain connects TRBV18 to TRBJ2-3, with D hard to call. The CDR3 loop spans 14 amino acids. Germline V lookup: CDR1 KGHSH, CDR2 LQKENI. Trimming took 3 bases from V and 5 from J, leaving 12 bases between them. CDR3: CASSPPIWGDTQYF. CDR3 nucleotides: TGTGCCAGCTCACCCCCCATTTGGGGAGATACGCAGTATTTT.

The J gene is TRBJ2-7, the V gene TRBV7-2, with D unclear. The CDR3 loop spans 13 amino acids. The germline CDR1 and CDR2 sequences are SGHTA and FQGNSA. Trimming shortened V by 7 bases and J by 3 bases, and 13 bases separated the two germline ends. As DNA, the CDR3 is TGTGCCAGCAACCCCGACGGAAACTACGAGCAGTACTTC. Translation: CASNPDGNYEQYF. Full variable domain (remainder filled in from reference TRBV7-2 and TRBJ2-7): GAGVSQSPSNKVTEKGKDVELRCDPISGHTALYWYRQSLGQGLEFLIYFQGNSAPDKSGLPSDRFSAERTGGSVSTLTIQRTQQEDSAVYLCASNPDGNYEQYFGPGTRLTVT.

This rearrangement joins TRBV16 to TRBJ1-1, with unresolved D. The V and J ends lost 2 bases and 7 bases respectively, with 8 bases between them. The CDR3 is made up of 12 amino acids. In germline, CDR1 is KGHSY, CDR2 FQNENV. CDR3 sequence: CASSQRPFEAFF. The CDR3 bases are TGTGCCAGCAGCCAACGACCGTTTGAAGCTTTCTTT. Full variable domain (missing parts from reference TRBV16 and TRBJ1-1): GEEVAQTPKHLVRGEGQKAKLYCAPIKGHSYVFWYQQVLKNEFKFLISFQNENVFDETGMPKERFSAKCLPNSPCSLEIQATKLEDSAVYFCASSQRPFEAFFGQGTRLTVV.

The J gene is TRBJ2-7, the V gene TRBV2; TRBD2 agrees at 13 bases. The CDR3 is 13 residues long. The V segment lost 4 bases and the J segment 7 bases; nucleotides outside the gene matches: 1. CDR1 SNHLY and CDR2 FYNNEI come from the germline V gene. CDR3 sequence: CASSGLAGGEQYF. The CDR3 DNA is TGTGCCAGCAGTGGACTAGCGGGAGGAGAGCAGTACTTC. The full variable domain, completed using reference TRBV2 and TRBJ2-7, is EPEVTQTPSHQVTQMGQEVILRCVPISNHLYFYWYRQILGQKVEFLVSFYNNEISEKSEIFDDQFSVERPDGSNFTLKIRSTKLEDSAMYFCASSGLAGGEQYFGPGTRLTVT.

The V call is TRBV6-5, the J call TRBJ1-2; D is unresolved. The CDR3 runs to 12 residues. Looked up from germline, CDR1 is MNHEY and CDR2 is SVGAGI. V was clipped by 6 bases and J by 6 bases, with 11 bases between them. CDR3 region: CASSPRSHGYTF. CDR3 coding DNA: TGTGCCAGCAGCCCACGGAGCCATGGCTACACCTTC.

This chain uses TRBV11-2 with TRBJ1-4, with 8 positions matching TRBD1. The CDR3 length is 13 residues. Unmatched junction bases numbered 10, after V lost 5 bases and J lost 14 bases. Germline values: CDR1 SGHAT, CDR2 FQNNGV. In DNA form, the CDR3 reads TGTGCCAGCAGCCCCACTAGGACAGGGCAGCTGTTTTTT. Its protein product is CASSPTRTGQLFF.

The CDR3 sequence: CASSPGWVLAYNEQFF. CDR3 DNA: TGTGCCAGCAGCCCAGGGTGGGTGTTAGCCTACAATGAGCAGTTCTTC. V is TRBV7-9 and J is TRBJ2-1; D perhaps matches TRBD1 (5 bases). Germline values: CDR1 SEHNR, CDR2 FQNEAQ (reference sequence). The ends were cut back, 5 bases at V and 2 bases at J, with 16 bases in the middle. The CDR3 runs 16 residues.

The table lists this clone with a count of one. This chain joins TRBV9 and TRBJ1-2; D gene ambiguous. CDR3 length equals 18 residues. Trimming cost V 4 bases and J 1 base, with 23 bases left between them. CDR1 SGDLS and CDR2 YYNGEE come from the germline V gene. CDR3 in amino acids: CASSTQRGRVGGNYGYTF. CDR3 bases: TGTGCCAGCAGCACACAGCGGGGAAGAGTGGGAGGTAACTATGGCTACACCTTC. Looking up the rest from reference TRBV9 and TRBJ1-2 gives the full variable domain: DSGVTQTPKHLITATGQRVTLRCSPRSGDLSVYWYQQSLDQGLQFLIQYYNGEERAKGNILERFSAQQFPDLHSELNLSSLELGDSALYFCASSTQRGRVGGNYGYTFGSGTRLTVV.

The CDR3 spells CASRGLAGGPGEQFF. In DNA, the CDR3 is TGTGCCAGCAGGGGACTAGCGGGAGGGCCGGGGGAGCAGTTCTTC. The rearrangement joins TRBV6-4 to TRBJ2-1; TRBD2 aligns across 16 bases. The CDR3 consists of 15 residues. With V trimmed by 6 bases and J by 10 bases, 6 bases remained unmatched. CDR1 is MRHNA, CDR2 SNTAGT, per germline.

The chain has TRBV5-1 and TRBJ2-3; tentatively, D is TRBD2 (6 bases). In germline, CDR1 is SGHRS, CDR2 YFSETQ. CDR3 length equals 16 residues. Trimming left V 4 bases short and J 1 base short, with 16 bases between. In DNA, the CDR3 is TGCGCCAGCAGCCTCGTCAGGCGGGATGGCACAGATACGCAGTATTTT. Protein sequence: CASSLVRRDGTDTQYF.

V is TRBV15 and J is TRBJ2-7, with D tentatively TRBD1 (6 bases). Trimming removed 8 bases at V and 4 bases at J, with 12 bases between. Germline CDR1 and CDR2: LNHNV and YYDKDF (reference sequence). This CDR3 contains 12 residues. As DNA, the CDR3 is TGTGCCACCCAAAGGGGGACGTACGAGCAGTACTTC. Its translation is CATQRGTYEQYF.

V and J are TRBV5-1 and TRBJ2-7; the D is unclear. V lost 6 bases to trimming and J lost 0 bases, with 13 bases between them. This CDR3 comprises 14 residues. The V gene's germline CDR1 is SGHRS and CDR2 YFSETQ. CDR3 bases: TGCGCCAGCATGCTAAGCGCGAACTCCTACGAGCAGTACTTC. It is translated as CASMLSANSYEQYF.

This clone was recorded once. The rearrangement uses TRBV11-3 and TRBJ1-1, with D maybe TRBD1 (5 bases). V was pared by 5 bases and J by 1 base, with 14 bases between. The germline gives CDR1 SGHNT, CDR2 YENEEA. The CDR3 is made up of 15 amino acids. The CDR3 protein is CASSHGGGWNTEAFF. In DNA, the CDR3 is TGTGCCAGCAGCCACGGGGGGGGATGGAACACTGAAGCTTTCTTT.

The chain recombines TRBV18 with TRBJ2-3, with TRBD2 identical over 11 bases. CDR1 KGHSH and CDR2 LQKENI come from the germline V gene. CDR3 length: 15 residues. V lost 6 bases and J lost 3; bases outside the gene matches: 5. The CDR3 sequence is CASSDLAGGTDTQYF. For the CDR3, the DNA is TGTGCCAGCTCGGACCTAGCGGGAGGAACAGATACGCAGTATTTT.

The chain uses TRBV10-3 and TRBJ1-2; the match to TRBD1 covers 7 bases. Germline CDR1 and CDR2: ENHRY and SYGVKD. The CDR3 consists of 13 residues. With 11 bases clipped from V and 4 bases from J, the junction kept 10 bases outside the gene matches. The CDR3 loop reads CAESRDSLYGYTF. The CDR3 DNA sequence: TGTGCCGAAAGTCGGGACAGCCTCTATGGCTACACCTTC.

This rearrangement joins TRBV6-1 to TRBJ1-1; 9 bases match TRBD1. The CDR3 length is 15 residues. Germline CDR1 is MNHNS and CDR2 is SASEGT. V gave up 4 bases and J gave up 4 bases; unmatched junction bases: 7. CDR3 sequence reads: CASSALTGGSTEAFF. The CDR3 DNA reads as TGTGCCAGCAGTGCGTTGACAGGGGGGAGCACTGAAGCTTTCTTT.

This chain joins TRBV6-1 and TRBJ2-3; D perhaps matches TRBD1 (6 bases). Germline values: CDR1 MNHNS, CDR2 SASEGT. The CDR3 covers 11 residues. The V end lost 5 bases, the J end lost 8 bases, and 8 bases lay between the germline ends. The CDR3 loop is CASSTGSTQYF. In DNA, the CDR3 is TGTGCCAGCAGTACAGGGAGTACGCAGTATTTT.

The chain links TRBV18 to TRBJ1-1, with D perhaps TRBD1 (5 bases). Trimming left V 4 bases short and J 1 base short, with 7 bases between. The CDR3 is 13 amino acids. Germline V gives CDR1 KGHSH, CDR2 LQKENI. CDR3 in DNA: TGTGCCAGCTCACAAACAGGGAACACTGAAGCTTTCTTT. It codes for CASSQTGNTEAFF.

A note on this clone: One end of the junction does not line up with germline, which may come from a read error. This sequence joins TRBV20-1 and TRBJ1-5; TRBD1 might be the D (6 bases). Germline assignment: CDR1 DFQATT and CDR2 SNEGSKA (reference sequence). The CDR3 length is 11 residues. CDR3: CSARIGQLQHF. The DNA for the CDR3 is TGCAGTGCTAGAATAGGACAGCTCCAGCATTTT.

This clone was observed a single time. The chain combines TRBV5-1 with TRBJ2-7; tentatively, D is TRBD1 or TRBD2 (6 bases each). Looked up from germline, CDR1 is SGHRS and CDR2 is YFSETQ. Trimming shortened V by 4 bases and J by 1 base, and 15 bases separated the two germline ends. This CDR3 spans 15 amino acids. The DNA for the CDR3 is TGCGCCAGCAGCGGAGGGGGATCGATTTCCTACGAGCAGTACTTC. It yields the protein CASSGGGSISYEQYF.

V gene TRBV7-9 combines with J gene TRBJ1-2; 8 bases are shared with TRBD1. The CDR3 is 15 amino acids. The V and J ends lost 6 bases and 3 bases, in that order; junction bases with no gene match: 9. Germline assignment: CDR1 SEHNR and CDR2 FQNEAQ (reference sequence). The CDR3 sequence is CASRMASGGDYGYTF. In DNA, the CDR3 is TGTGCCAGCAGGATGGCCTCAGGGGGCGACTATGGCTACACCTTC.

In its sample, this clone was seen once. V usage is TRBV18 and J usage is TRBJ2-3; 8 bases are a match to TRBD2. V trimming: 3 bases; J trimming: 0 bases; junction bases outside the gene matches: 8. Germline CDR1 is KGHSH and CDR2 is LQKENI. This CDR3 has 17 residues. CDR3 sequence (DNA): TGTGCCAGCTCACCCCTAGTTCTAGCGGGTAGCACAGATACGCAGTATTTT. Its translation is CASSPLVLAGSTDTQYF.

This chain connects TRBV15 to TRBJ2-5; weak D call: TRBD1 (7 bases). The CDR3 consists of 16 residues. Germline V CDR1 and CDR2: LNHNV, YYDKDF (reference sequence). With 0 bases removed from V and 8 bases from J, the gap between germline ends came to 19 bases. In DNA, the CDR3 is TGTGCCACCAGCAGAGACCGGGGGACAGCCCATGTAACCCAGTACTTC. Residues: CATSRDRGTAHVTQYF.

This sequence joins TRBV5-1 and TRBJ1-1, with unresolved D. With 7 bases removed from V and 1 base from J, the gap between germline ends came to 11 bases. The CDR3 consists of 13 residues. Germline CDR1 reads SGHRS; CDR2 reads YFSETQ. CDR3 nucleotides: TGCGCCAGCCGGCGGACGGCGAACACTGAAGCTTTCTTT. Its protein product is CASRRTANTEAFF.

The chain joins TRBV30 to TRBJ2-5, with D perhaps given as TRBD1 or TRBD2 (5 bases each). The CDR3 contains 11 residues. Germline V gene data show CDR1 as GTSNPN and CDR2 as SVGIG (reference sequence). Trimming left V 8 bases short and J 4 bases short, with 11 bases between. The CDR3 is CARSRGETQYF. The CDR3 DNA reads as TGTGCCAGGTCGAGGGGAGAGACCCAGTACTTC. Looking up the rest from reference TRBV30 and TRBJ2-5 gives the full variable domain: SQTIHQWPATLVQPVGSPLSLECTVEGTSNPNLYWYRQAAGRGLQLLFYSVGIGQISSEVPQNLSASRPQDRQFILSSKKLLLSDSGFYLCARSRGETQYFGPGTRLLVL.

The genes are TRBV5-1 and TRBJ2-6, with 10 bases lining up with TRBD1. V dropped 0 bases and J dropped 3; count of bases not matched to a gene: 6. Germline loops: CDR1 SGHRS, CDR2 YFSETQ. The CDR3 is made up of 18 amino acids. This CDR3 is CASSLDDRGRGGANVLTF. The CDR3 bases are TGCGCCAGCAGCTTGGACGACAGGGGGCGAGGTGGGGCCAACGTCCTGACTTTC.

The rearrangement uses TRBV7-9 and TRBJ2-3; TRBD2 agrees at 9 bases. V dropped 5 bases and J dropped 1; count of bases not matched to a gene: 7. The CDR3 runs 16 residues. Germline values: CDR1 SEHNR, CDR2 FQNEAQ (reference sequence). The CDR3 loop reads CASSEDLAGRTDTQYF. The DNA for the CDR3 is TGTGCCAGCAGCGAAGACCTAGCGGGGCGCACAGATACGCAGTATTTT.